The sequence of this T cell receptor (beta chain) was determined in a study of cytomegalovirus exposure and HLA in healthy donors. Findings of the study overall: Per a later analysis, HLA-associated TCR beta chains showed more clonal expansion than other, equally common TCR beta chains. Testing in vitro showed a few CMV-associated chains specific for CMV antigens. Accurate HLA-A and HLA-B prediction from TCR beta sequences was reported for most subjects. CMV serostatus stood as the only immune exposure information on hand.

Vbeta (60) and Jbeta (13) primers were used in the PCR. Assay: immunoSEQ multiplex PCR; the TCRdb copy retains only in-frame clones and omits some. The sample includes more than 110,000 clones, 75% to 80% of them seen just once. Turning to this clone: Its specificity is unknown.

Germline CDR1 and CDR2: SGHAT and FQNNGV. The germline V and J ends were trimmed by 6 bases and 7 bases, with 17 bases remaining between them. The CDR3 extends over 14 amino acids. This TCR was sampled from a young man in good health and CMV-seronegative. The rearrangement joins TRBV11-2 to TRBJ2-3, with D perhaps TRBD2 (6 bases). The sequenced sample consisted of PBMCs. CDR3: CASRVGGTRYTQYF. CDR3 DNA: TGTGCCAGCAGGGTGGGGGGAACTCGATATACGCAGTATTTT.